This T cell receptor (beta chain) was captured in a study of cytomegalovirus exposure and HLA in healthy donors. Overall study findings and caveats: When a later analysis was performed, an Asian-associated ancestry cluster reportedly had fewer N-insertions than the approximately 700-donor mean. Differences between HLA loci emerged in a later analysis of TCR association rates, with DRB1 most and HLA-C fewest.

V lost 3 bases to trimming and J lost 11 bases; unmatched junction nucleotides: 11. The CDR3 covers 13 residues. Germline V lookup: CDR1 SQVTM, CDR2 ANQGSEA. PCR amplification relied on 60 Vbeta primers (plus 13 Jbeta primers). Clones were read by immunoSEQ multiplex PCR, and TCRdb kept only the in-frame ones, dropping some. In the table there are about 84,000 clones, 55% to 65% of which are singletons. Note on this clone: Its cognate antigen is unknown.

This clonotype was sampled from a woman between 40 and 50 years old in good health and CMV-seropositive. The specimen was PBMCs. The chain recombines TRBV29-1 with TRBJ2-5, with 8 bases fitting TRBD1. The CDR3 is CSVDRTGSIEQYF. CDR3 nucleotides: TGCAGCGTTGATCGGACAGGGTCGATTGAGCAGTACTTC. The full variable domain, with the rest looked up from reference TRBV29-1 and TRBJ2-5, is SAVISQKPSRDICQRGTSLTIQCQVDSQVTMMFWYRQQPGQSLTLIATANQGSEATYESGFVIDKFPISRPNLTFSTLTVSNMSPEDSSIYLCSVDRTGSIEQYFGPGTRLLVL.